These 25 T cell receptor beta chains came from one sample sequenced in a study of cytomegalovirus exposure and HLA in healthy donors. It was with 60 Vbeta and 13 Jbeta primers that the PCR ran. Clones were read by immunoSEQ multiplex PCR, and TCRdb kept only the in-frame ones, dropping some. Of about 200,000 clones in the sample, less than 80% are singletons; the top ten hold around 0.2%. Sequencing used PBMCs. The receptors here all came from a girl aged 2 to 9 in good health and CMV-seronegative.

The chain links TRBV5-1 to TRBJ2-3, with a weak D call TRBD2 (5 bases). V lost 2 bases to trimming and J lost 4 bases, with 11 bases between them. The CDR3 has 14 residues. Per the germline V gene, CDR1 is SGHRS and CDR2 is YFSETQ. In DNA form, the CDR3 reads TGCGCCAGCAGCTTAGAGGGCGGGCCAGATACGCAGTATTTT. It is translated as CASSLEGGPDTQYF.

V usage is TRBV10-3 and J usage is TRBJ2-7, with 7 bases fitting TRBD2. Germline CDR1 and CDR2: ENHRY and SYGVKD. The CDR3 loop spans 12 amino acids. Trimming removed 11 bases from V and 2 bases from J; junction bases left unmatched: 6. The CDR3 coding sequence is TGTGCCGTCGCGGGGGATACCTACGAGCAGTACTTC. It is translated as CAVAGDTYEQYF.

The chain carries TRBV7-9 and TRBJ1-1, with D unresolved. Germline CDR1 and CDR2: SEHNR and FQNEAQ (reference sequence). The CDR3 covers 13 residues. V was trimmed by 3 bases and J by 4 bases, leaving 9 bases between them. This CDR3 is CASSFYGGTEAFF. For the CDR3, the DNA is TGTGCCAGCAGCTTTTACGGCGGCACTGAAGCTTTCTTT.

The chain couples TRBV6-1 to TRBJ1-2, with D possibly matching TRBD1 (5 bases). CDR3 length: 13 residues. Per the germline V gene, CDR1 is MNHNS and CDR2 is SASEGT. V was pared by 1 base and J by 4 bases, with 7 bases between. For the CDR3, the DNA is TGTGCCAGCAGTGAAGGGGGCCGCTATGGCTACACCTTC. Amino acids: CASSEGGRYGYTF.

The chain links TRBV7-9 to TRBJ1-2, with 7 bases that match TRBD1. From germline, CDR1 is SEHNR and CDR2 FQNEAQ (reference sequence). The junction had 10 bases not matched to a gene; V was cut back by 5 bases and J by 4 bases. This CDR3 is built from 15 residues. As DNA, the CDR3 is TGTGCCAGCAGCGGAAGACAGGGTCCCATCTATGGCTACACCTTC. Amino acids: CASSGRQGPIYGYTF.

The gene calls are TRBV6-4 and TRBJ1-2; D is uncertain. The CDR3 is 13 residues long. CDR1 is MRHNA and CDR2 is SNTAGT in the germline V gene. With 3 bases removed from V and 7 bases from J, the gap between germline ends came to 12 bases. The CDR3 DNA reads TGTGCCAGCAGTGAAGGTCAGGTGGGTGGCTACACCTTC. This encodes CASSEGQVGGYTF.

The rearrangement links TRBV2 to TRBJ2-5, with 9 bases lining up with TRBD1. J gave up 5 bases and V 7 bases, and 11 bases lay outside the gene matches. The CDR3 sequence is 15 residues long. The germline gives CDR1 SNHLY, CDR2 FYNNEI. The CDR3 is CASNPPGQGKETQYF. The CDR3 DNA reads TGTGCCAGCAATCCTCCGGGACAGGGAAAGGAGACCCAGTACTTC. Full variable domain (missing parts from reference TRBV2 and TRBJ2-5): EPEVTQTPSHQVTQMGQEVILRCVPISNHLYFYWYRQILGQKVEFLVSFYNNEISEKSEIFDDQFSVERPDGSNFTLKIRSTKLEDSAMYFCASNPPGQGKETQYFGPGTRLLVL.

The chain has TRBV6-1 and TRBJ2-1; 9 bases map to TRBD1. Germline-derived CDR1 and CDR2 are MNHNS and SASEGT. The CDR3 consists of 15 residues. V was pared by 7 bases and J by 6 bases, with 10 bases of the junction left unmatched. This CDR3 reads CASTLLQGAANEQFF. Written as DNA, the CDR3 is TGTGCCAGCACCTTATTACAGGGGGCCGCCAATGAGCAGTTCTTC.

The V call is TRBV30, the J call TRBJ2-5; 9 nucleotides match TRBD1. The CDR3 contains 12 residues. Germline loops: CDR1 GTSNPN, CDR2 SVGIG (reference sequence). Losses at the gene ends were 4 bases for V and 7 bases for J; bases not matched to a gene: 4. DNA for the CDR3: TGTGCCTGGAACAGGGGGCTTCGGACCCAGTACTTC. Protein sequence: CAWNRGLRTQYF.

This clone was observed a handful of times. The CDR3 bases are TGCGCCAGCAGCTTTGGACTAGCGGTCGCCTACGAGCAGTACTTC. It encodes CASSFGLAVAYEQYF. The V and J genes are TRBV5-1 and TRBJ2-7; TRBD2 matches at 10 bases. The J segment lost 2 bases and the V segment lost 2 bases, leaving 4 bases of the junction unmatched. Germline V gene lookup returns CDR1 SGHRS and CDR2 YFSETQ. This CDR3 region has 15 residues.

The chain employs TRBV7-3 and TRBJ2-3; D possibly corresponds to TRBD1 (6 bases). V was clipped by 2 bases and J by 6 bases, with 12 bases between them. CDR3 size: 14 residues. Germline loops: CDR1 SGHTA, CDR2 FQGTGA. The CDR3 DNA reads TGTGCCAGCAGCTTATTGGGGGCCCCGGATACGCAGTATTTT. Translation gives CASSLLGAPDTQYF.

V is TRBV11-2 and J is TRBJ2-1; no firm D call. Trimming took off 5 bases at V and 8 bases at J, with 10 bases between the two ends. There are 12 residues in the CDR3. The germline V gene has CDR1 SGHAT and CDR2 FQNNGV. Here the CDR3 DNA reads TGTGCCAGCAGCGCCCACATGGATGAGCAGTTCTTC. Translating gives CASSAHMDEQFF.

In its sample, this clone was seen once. The rearrangement uses TRBV6-6 and TRBJ1-1, with 10 positions matching TRBD1. Germline lookup yields CDR1 MNHNY and CDR2 SVGAGI (reference sequence). V lost 1 base, J lost 7 bases, and 3 bases stayed unmatched. This CDR3 region has 14 residues. The CDR3 is CASSYWDRGSEAFF. The CDR3 nucleotides read TGTGCCAGCAGTTACTGGGACAGGGGAAGTGAAGCTTTCTTT.

This chain uses TRBV5-5 with TRBJ1-2; D might be TRBD1 (5 bases). CDR3 size: 17 residues. Germline values: CDR1 SGHKS, CDR2 YYEKEE (reference sequence). V was trimmed by 1 base and J by 8 bases, leaving 24 bases between them. The chain's CDR3 is CASSLTGTSMLEGGYTF. In nucleotides, the CDR3 is TGTGCCAGCAGCTTGACAGGTACTTCTATGTTGGAAGGAGGCTACACCTTC.

In this sample, this clone turned up a few times. The V and J genes are TRBV9 and TRBJ2-5; 10 nucleotides line up with TRBD2. The ends lost 2 bases at V and 4 bases at J; junction bases unmatched: 8. Germline V CDR1 and CDR2: SGDLS, YYNGEE. CDR3 length: 16 residues. As DNA, the CDR3 is TGTGCCAGCAGCGTCGGACACAGCGGGGGGGGAGAGACCCAGTACTTC. Its translation: CASSVGHSGGGETQYF.

The chain links TRBV11-1 to TRBJ2-7; 11 bases fit TRBD2. With 5 bases clipped from V and 0 bases from J, the junction kept 3 bases outside the gene matches. CDR1 is SGHAT, CDR2 FQDESV, per germline (reference sequence). The CDR3 is made up of 15 amino acids. CDR3 region: CASSPGTSGSYEQYF. In DNA, the CDR3 is TGTGCCAGCAGCCCGGGGACTAGCGGCTCCTACGAGCAGTACTTC.

Only a few counts were recorded for this clone. This rearrangement joins TRBV5-8 to TRBJ2-1; 8 bases match TRBD2. Trimming cost V 3 bases and J 0 bases; bases outside gene matches: 11. The CDR3 is 18 residues long. Germline CDR1 is SGHTS and CDR2 is YDEGEE. CDR3 in DNA: TGTGCCAGCAGCTGGGTGACTAGCGCCTTGAGCTCCTACAATGAGCAGTTCTTC. Translation: CASSWVTSALSSYNEQFF.

In DNA, the CDR3 is TGCAGCGTTGTTTTTTCTGGCGGGGGGGACAATGAGCAGTTCTTC. It is translated as CSVVFSGGGDNEQFF. The V gene is TRBV29-1, the J gene TRBJ2-1; 9 bases fit TRBD2. The ends lost 4 bases at V and 5 bases at J; junction bases unmatched: 9. The CDR3 consists of 15 residues. The germline CDR1 and CDR2 sequences are SQVTM and ANQGSEA.

The chain recombines TRBV28 with TRBJ1-2, with D perhaps TRBD1 (6 bases). Trimming removed 5 bases at V and 5 bases at J, with 18 bases between. This CDR3 is 15 amino acids long. CDR1 is MDHEN, CDR2 SYDVKM, per germline. In DNA, the CDR3 is TGTGCCAGCAGTCACCACGCGGACAGTTTTTATGGCTACACCTTC. Translating gives CASSHHADSFYGYTF.

V usage is TRBV29-1 and J usage is TRBJ1-1, with D perhaps TRBD1 (6 bases). The CDR3 has 12 residues. V was shortened by 6 bases and J by 8 bases, with 16 bases between the two germline ends. Germline-derived CDR1 and CDR2 are SQVTM and ANQGSEA. CDR3 nucleotide sequence: TGCAGCGTATCCAGGGGCGGGTTAGAAGCTTTCTTT. Protein sequence: CSVSRGGLEAFF.

This clone was detected a few times. The chain links TRBV6-5 to TRBJ1-1; D gene unclear. V was shortened by 6 bases and J by 3 bases, with 11 bases between the two germline ends. The CDR3 loop spans 13 amino acids. CDR1 and CDR2 (germline): MNHEY, SVGAGI. Written as DNA, the CDR3 is TGTGCCAGCAGCTCGGTCGGGGACACTGAAGCTTTCTTT. Its translation is CASSSVGDTEAFF.

J is TRBJ1-5 and V is TRBV7-2; D may be TRBD1 (5 bases). The CDR3 spans 14 residues. Trimming pared 3 bases from V and 4 bases from J, leaving 10 bases between. CDR1 and CDR2 from the germline V gene are SGHTA and FQGNSA. This CDR3 reads CASSLFGGNQPQHF. CDR3 nucleotides: TGTGCCAGCAGCTTGTTCGGGGGGAATCAGCCCCAGCATTTT. Filled out from reference TRBV7-2 and TRBJ1-5, the complete variable domain reads GAGVSQSPSNKVTEKGKDVELRCDPISGHTALYWYRQSLGQGLEFLIYFQGNSAPDKSGLPSDRFSAERTGGSVSTLTIQRTQQEDSAVYLCASSLFGGNQPQHFGDGTRLSIL.

The chain combines TRBV19 with TRBJ1-2, with TRBD1 matching 7 bases. Trimming took 3 bases from V and 8 from J; bases not matched to a gene: 6. The CDR3 consists of 13 residues. CDR1 is LNHDA, CDR2 SQIVND, per germline (reference sequence). The CDR3 here is CASSITGDVGYTF. The CDR3 DNA sequence: TGTGCCAGTAGTATTACAGGGGATGTCGGCTACACCTTC.

The chain joins TRBV5-1 to TRBJ2-3, with TRBD2 matching over 12 bases. Germline V gene lookup returns CDR1 SGHRS and CDR2 YFSETQ. The CDR3 is made up of 17 amino acids. With 5 bases clipped from V and 7 bases from J, the junction kept 14 bases outside the gene matches. This CDR3 reads CASSPDLTSGRSHTQYF. As DNA, the CDR3 is TGCGCCAGCAGTCCAGATCTAACTAGCGGGAGGTCTCATACGCAGTATTTT.

V usage is TRBV18 and J usage is TRBJ1-1; 7 bases agree with TRBD1. Per the germline V gene, CDR1 is KGHSH and CDR2 is LQKENI. Trimming at V came to 6 bases and at J to 1 base, leaving 11 bases not matched to a gene. The CDR3 spans 16 residues. The CDR3 is CASSPRGAMENTEAFF. In nucleotides, the CDR3 is TGTGCCAGCTCTCCCAGGGGGGCGATGGAGAACACTGAAGCTTTCTTT.